This is a list of T cell receptor beta chains from one sample in a study of OX40 agonist ivuxolimab in advanced cancers. The data were produced by immunoSEQ multiplex PCR, yet TCRdb's version contains in-frame clones alone and is incomplete. The sample includes under 20,000 clones, 68% of them seen just once. The starting material was CD4+ or CD8+ T cells sorted from blood, obtained in a trial of the OX40 agonist ivuxolimab. These receptors all stem from an adult with an advanced solid tumor such as melanoma, head and neck, liver or kidney cancer. The CDR3 runs from the conserved cysteine through the conserved F or W. D genes are given only for firm matches. Clone sizes are given selectively: once, few, many, or a class where the clone is expanded.

>TRBJ2-7|TRBV7-9|few|.
CASSLVAPGTKLGEQYF
TGTGCCAGCAGCTTAGTGGCCCCCGGGACCAAGCTTGGGGAGCAGTACTTC
>TRBJ2-1|TRBV6-5|medium-sized|.
CASSQGGFWNEQFF
TGTGCCAGCAGCCAAGGGGGATTCTGGAATGAGCAGTTCTTC
>TRBJ2-5|TRBV10-3|.|TRBD2
CAIGTSGGQETQYF
TGTGCCATCGGGACTAGCGGGGGGCAAGAGACCCAGTACTTC
>TRBJ1-1|TRBV7-9|.|TRBD1
CASSLGYGTGGTEAFF
TGTGCCAGCAGCTTAGGGTATGGGACAGGGGGCACTGAAGCTTTCTTT
>TRBJ2-3|TRBV10-3|once|TRBD2
CAISERLAEENTQYF
TGTGCCATCAGTGAGCGGCTAGCGGAAGAAAATACGCAGTATTTT
>TRBJ1-5|TRBV28|.|TRBD1
CASKTGQGAYSNQPQHF
TGTGCCAGTAAGACGGGACAGGGCGCGTATAGCAATCAGCCCCAGCATTTT
>TRBJ2-7|TRBV6-6|few|.
CASSHLPGPYEQYF
TGTGCCAGCAGCCACCTACCGGGCCCCTACGAGCAGTACTTC
>TRBJ2-1|TRBV7-8|.|TRBD1
CASSLGTGSDEQFF
TGTGCCAGCAGCTTAGGGACAGGCTCGGATGAGCAGTTCTTC
>TRBJ2-1|TRBV21-1|.|.
CASSLTGTGDNEQFF
TGTGCCAGCAGCTTAACCGGGACAGGGGACAATGAGCAGTTCTTC
>TRBJ2-7|TRBV19|.|.
CASSIFIGAYEQYF
TGTGCCAGTAGTATTTTTATAGGGGCCTACGAGCAGTACTTC
>TRBJ1-2|TRBV2|.|.
CASSEEGYGYGYTF
TGTGCCAGCAGTGAGGAGGGCTACGGCTATGGCTACACCTTC
>TRBJ2-7|TRBV28|few|.
CASSFTVQAEYF
TGTGCCAGCAGTTTTACTGTCCAGGCGGAGTACTTC
>TRBJ1-2|TRBV29-1|once|.
CSVVLGGANYGYTF
TGCAGCGTTGTTTTAGGGGGGGCTAACTATGGCTACACCTTC
>TRBJ2-1|TRBV10-3|.|.
CAISVSGPNEQFF
TGTGCCATCAGTGTATCTGGGCCCAATGAGCAGTTCTTC
>TRBJ2-3|TRBV5-5|.|.
CASSLPREMDTQYF
TGTGCCAGCAGCCTACCCAGGGAGATGGATACGCAGTATTTT
>TRBJ2-7|TRBV7-9|.|.
CASFDGAFPYEQYF
TGTGCCAGCTTTGACGGGGCCTTCCCCTACGAGCAGTACTTC
>TRBJ1-1|TRBV7-8|.|.
CASSPRGGLNTEAFF
TGTGCCAGCAGCCCGCGGGGGGGCCTGAACACTGAAGCTTTCTTT
>TRBJ1-2|TRBV5-1|.|.
CASSLWGADDDYGYTF
TGCGCCAGCAGCTTGTGGGGGGCGGACGACGACTATGGCTACACCTTC
>TRBJ2-1|TRBV2|.|TRBD2
CASSEVRERGDEQFF
TGTGCCAGCAGTGAAGTGCGGGAGAGAGGCGATGAGCAGTTCTTC
>TRBJ1-3|TRBV5-4|.|.
CASSFQGAGNTIYF
TGTGCCAGCAGCTTTCAGGGAGCTGGAAACACCATATATTTT
>TRBJ2-1|TRBV29-1|.|.
CSVEGGRGYEQFF
TGCAGCGTTGAAGGGGGGCGGGGTTATGAGCAGTTCTTC
>TRBJ2-5|TRBV28|.|.
CASSLVLQETQYF
TGTGCCAGCAGTTTAGTCCTACAAGAGACCCAGTACTTC
>TRBJ2-5|TRBV28|.|.
CASSFDRTYQETQYF
TGTGCCAGCAGCTTCGACAGGACGTACCAAGAGACCCAGTACTTC
>TRBJ2-7|TRBV19|medium-sized|.
CASSTGNYEQYF
TGTGCCAGTAGTACCGGGAACTACGAGCAGTACTTC
>TRBJ1-2|TRBV5-6|.|.
CASSGQQNYGYTF
TGTGCCAGCAGTGGCCAACAGAACTATGGCTACACCTTC
>TRBJ1-2|TRBV13|.|.
CASSLSLEFGYTF
TGTGCCAGCAGCTTAAGCCTAGAGTTTGGCTACACCTTC
>TRBJ2-1|TRBV7-8|.|.
CASSFMAYNEQFF
TGTGCCAGCAGCTTCATGGCCTACAATGAGCAGTTCTTC
>TRBJ2-7|TRBV27|.|.
CASSLSLGRSREQYF
TGTGCCAGCAGTTTGTCCTTGGGACGGAGCAGGGAGCAGTACTTC
>TRBJ2-1|TRBV6-6|.|TRBD2
CASEGLAADEQFF
TGTGCCAGCGAAGGACTAGCGGCGGATGAGCAGTTCTTC
>TRBJ2-7|TRBV4-3|medium-sized|.
CASSQDDGYEQYF
TGCGCCAGCAGCCAAGATGATGGCTACGAGCAGTACTTC
>TRBJ2-1|TRBV7-9|few|TRBD2
CASSPSGSSNEQFF
TGTGCCAGCAGCCCTAGCGGGAGTTCCAATGAGCAGTTCTTC
>TRBJ2-2|TRBV6-4|.|TRBD2
CAIQPTSGANTGELFF
TGTGCCATCCAACCTACTAGCGGGGCAAACACCGGGGAGCTGTTTTTT
>TRBJ2-1|TRBV4-3|.|TRBD1
CASSQEGGGPYNEQFF
TGCGCCAGCAGCCAAGAAGGGGGCGGTCCCTACAATGAGCAGTTCTTC
>TRBJ2-7|TRBV6-6|.|.
CASVETYEQYF
TGTGCCAGCGTAGAAACCTACGAGCAGTACTTC
>TRBJ2-3|TRBV11-2|.|.
CASSLDLGRSVTTDTQYF
TGTGCCAGCAGCTTAGACCTGGGACGCTCGGTGACCACAGATACGCAGTATTTT